The 12 T cell receptor beta chains below all came from one sample that was sequenced in a study of blood T cells in healthy people across ages. Combining a sample-barcoded 5' primer with a J-beta primer mix, a second PCR ran for about 7 to 11 cycles. TCRdb re-analysed the 5' RACE reads in MiXCR, keeping a single row per CDR3 protein. This sample has 700,000 or so distinct CDR3 sequences; 20% to 25% occur once, and the top ten carry roughly 22%. Input material: blood. Receptor source: a man between 70 and 80 years old in good health.

In its sample, this clonotype was seen a few times. The chain is built from TRBV7-9 and TRBJ2-5; 8 nucleotides match TRBD1. Germline CDR1 SEHNR, CDR2 FQNEAQ (reference sequence). There are 14 residues in the CDR3. Trimming at V came to 2 bases and at J to 7 bases, leaving 6 bases not matched to a gene. DNA of the CDR3: TGTGCCAGCAGCTTATTGACAGGACAGGGGACCCAGTACTTC. This codes for CASSLLTGQGTQYF.

The chain carries TRBV3-1 and TRBJ2-1; tentative D call: TRBD2 (5 bases). The V end lost 4 bases, the J end lost 4 bases, and 11 bases lay between the germline ends. CDR1 and CDR2 (germline): LGHDT, YNNKEL (reference sequence). CDR3 length: 14 amino acids. The CDR3 here is CASSLLGRYNEQFF. The CDR3 DNA follows: TGTGCCAGCAGCCTCCTAGGGAGATACAATGAGCAGTTCTTC.

The sample holds a few counts of this clonotype. The rearrangement uses TRBV5-1 and TRBJ2-7; the D gene is possibly TRBD1 (5 bases). V lost 4 bases, J lost 0 bases, and 14 bases lay in between. Germline CDR1 reads SGHRS; CDR2 reads YFSETQ. This CDR3 region has 15 residues. The CDR3 DNA is TGCGCCAGCAGCCTATGGACACCTAGCTCCTACGAGCAGTACTTC. Protein: CASSLWTPSSYEQYF.

This clonotype appeared a few times. V gene TRBV10-3 combines with J gene TRBJ1-1, with D possibly matching TRBD1 (6 bases). V lost 7 bases to trimming and J lost 1 base, with 16 bases between them. CDR1 is ENHRY and CDR2 is SYGVKD in the germline V gene. This CDR3 contains 15 residues. In DNA, the CDR3 is TGTGCCATCACGCCCGGGGGACACCCGAACACTGAAGCTTTCTTT. Protein: CAITPGGHPNTEAFF.

This clonotype was counted only a few times. The genes are TRBV12-3 or TRBV12-4 and TRBJ1-4; D is unresolved. This CDR3 is built from 12 residues. Trimming removed 3 bases at V and 10 bases at J, with 9 bases between. CDR3 loop: CASSLVSGKLFF. The CDR3 nucleotides read TGTGCCAGCAGTTTGGTTTCCGGAAAACTGTTTTTT.

This clonotype has a handful of counts. V gene TRBV6-5 combines with J gene TRBJ1-2, with D perhaps TRBD1 (5 bases). The CDR3 is made up of 14 amino acids. Germline CDR1 MNHEY, CDR2 SVGAGI. V lost 0 bases and J lost 7, with 12 bases in between. The CDR3 sequence: CASSYSGGAVGYTF. CDR3 sequence (DNA): TGTGCCAGCAGTTACTCGGGAGGGGCAGTTGGCTACACCTTC.

A few counts support this clonotype. The chain has TRBV12-3 or TRBV12-4 and TRBJ1-3, with a weak D call TRBD1 (5 bases). The V gene lost 8 bases and the J gene lost 0 bases, with 17 bases spanning the gap. This CDR3 is 16 amino acids long. This CDR3 is CASQIGAVLSGNTIYF. As DNA, the CDR3 is TGTGCCAGCCAAATCGGGGCAGTCCTCTCTGGAAACACCATATATTTT.

This clonotype was detected only a few times. At one end the junction does not follow the germline gene, possibly because of a read error. The CDR3 loop reads CSARDFLLTDTQYF. CDR3 coding DNA: TGCAGTGCTAGAGATTTCCTCCTAACAGACACGCAGTATTTT. The chain recombines TRBV20-1 with TRBJ2-3; D remains ambiguous. The CDR3 is 14 residues long. Looked up from germline, CDR1 is DFQATT and CDR2 is SNEGSKA (reference sequence).

This clonotype was observed a few times. The rearrangement joins TRBV5-1 to TRBJ2-5; no firm D call. The closer fit of TRBJ2-7 to the DNA end suggests the J call may be wrong. CDR1 SGHRS and CDR2 YFSETQ come from the germline V gene. This CDR3 comprises 13 residues. The CDR3 bases are TGCGCCAGCAGCTTTGGGTCCGCCTACGAGCAGTACTTC. Translating gives CASSFGSAYEQYF.

This chain connects TRBV11-2 to TRBJ2-7; D tentatively reads TRBD1 or TRBD2 (5 bases each). The DNA end is a closer match to TRBJ2-1, so the J assignment may be wrong. Germline V gives CDR1 SGHAT, CDR2 FQNNGV. CDR3 length: 18 amino acids. CDR3 in amino acids: CASSLFRFPRDRGNEQFF. The CDR3 DNA sequence: TGTGCCAGCAGCTTATTCCGTTTTCCCCGGGACCGCGGGAATGAGCAGTTCTTC.

This chain joins TRBV9 and TRBJ2-1; 7 nucleotides line up with TRBD2. The germline V gene encodes CDR1 SGDLS and CDR2 YYNGEE. Trimming at V came to 7 bases and at J to 7 bases, leaving 8 bases not matched to a gene. CDR3 size: 13 residues. The CDR3 is CASSSGSLNEQFF. For the CDR3, the DNA is TGTGCCAGCTCTAGCGGTTCCTTGAATGAGCAGTTCTTC.

There are a few counts of this clonotype. The J gene is TRBJ2-5, the V gene TRBV29-1, with TRBD2 identical over 11 bases. The J call may be wrong; the DNA end is better matched by TRBJ2-7. CDR1 and CDR2 (germline): SQVTM, ANQGSEA. The CDR3 loop spans 15 amino acids. The CDR3 DNA is TGCAGCGTTGTCCTTGGGACTAGCGGTTCCTACGAGCAGTACTTC. This sequence encodes CSVVLGTSGSYEQYF.